The 2 T cell receptor beta chains in this list originate from one sample, sequenced in a study of cytomegalovirus exposure and HLA in healthy donors. Assay: immunoSEQ multiplex PCR; the TCRdb copy retains only in-frame clones and omits some. Among more than 55,000 clones listed, 90% were seen once. Sequenced: PBMCs. All receptors come from a man younger than 35 in good health and CMV-seronegative.

The V gene is TRBV27, the J gene TRBJ1-1; D is possibly TRBD1 (5 bases). This CDR3 contains 14 residues. With 0 bases removed from V and 4 bases from J, the gap between germline ends came to 9 bases. In germline, CDR1 is MNHEY, CDR2 SMNVEV (reference sequence). For the CDR3, the DNA is TGTGCCAGCAGTTTATCGGGGGGACTCACTGAAGCTTTCTTT. It encodes CASSLSGGLTEAFF.

The J gene is TRBJ2-2, the V gene TRBV18; D is unclear. Germline V gene sequence: CDR1 KGHSH, CDR2 LQKENI. Trimming pared 2 bases from V and 0 bases from J, leaving 7 bases between. This CDR3 contains 15 residues. CDR3 loop: CASSPTKSNTGELFF. The CDR3 nucleotides are TGTGCCAGCTCACCAACAAAGTCGAACACCGGGGAGCTGTTTTTT.